One sample yielded the 4 T cell receptor beta chains listed below, sequenced in a study of T cells in tumors after PD-1 blockade. Sequencing used immunoSEQ multiplex PCR; TCRdb keeps in-frame clones, though not all of them. The table shows fewer than 50,000 clones, with approximately 84% occurring only once. The sample in question was PBMCs, obtained before anti-PD-1 treatment. Receptors originate from a human donor with basal cell carcinoma.

This sequence joins TRBV6-2 or TRBV6-3 and TRBJ1-1, with 7 bases lining up with TRBD1. In germline, CDR1 is MNHEY, CDR2 SVGEGT. The CDR3 length is 12 residues. V dropped 4 bases and J dropped 9; count of bases not matched to a gene: 5. CDR3 sequence (DNA): TGTGCCAGCAGTTGGGGACAGACCCAAGCTTTCTTT. It translates to CASSWGQTQAFF.

The chain couples TRBV28 to TRBJ1-5, with a weak D call TRBD1 (6 bases). The germline V gene encodes CDR1 MDHEN and CDR2 SYDVKM. With 5 bases removed from V and 3 bases from J, the gap between germline ends came to 11 bases. There are 14 residues in the CDR3. The CDR3: CASSGTRPNQPQHF. As DNA, the CDR3 is TGTGCCAGCAGTGGGACAAGACCCAATCAGCCCCAGCATTTT.

J is TRBJ2-6 and V is TRBV30, with D unclear. The CDR3 covers 15 residues. The germline V and J ends were trimmed by 2 bases and 4 bases, with 12 bases remaining between them. The germline V gene has CDR1 GTSNPN and CDR2 SVGIG (reference sequence). Written as DNA, the CDR3 is TGTGCCTGGAGTACCCTAGAGTCGGGGGCCAACGTCCTGACTTTC. This gives the protein CAWSTLESGANVLTF.

This chain uses TRBV6-4 with TRBJ1-5; the D is unclear. The V gene's germline CDR1 is MRHNA and CDR2 SNTAGT. The V and J ends lost 6 bases and 4 bases respectively, with 10 bases between them. The CDR3 has 13 amino acids. CDR3 coding DNA: TGTGCCAGCAGCCCCCAGTCGAATCAGCCCCAGCATTTT. Protein sequence: CASSPQSNQPQHF.